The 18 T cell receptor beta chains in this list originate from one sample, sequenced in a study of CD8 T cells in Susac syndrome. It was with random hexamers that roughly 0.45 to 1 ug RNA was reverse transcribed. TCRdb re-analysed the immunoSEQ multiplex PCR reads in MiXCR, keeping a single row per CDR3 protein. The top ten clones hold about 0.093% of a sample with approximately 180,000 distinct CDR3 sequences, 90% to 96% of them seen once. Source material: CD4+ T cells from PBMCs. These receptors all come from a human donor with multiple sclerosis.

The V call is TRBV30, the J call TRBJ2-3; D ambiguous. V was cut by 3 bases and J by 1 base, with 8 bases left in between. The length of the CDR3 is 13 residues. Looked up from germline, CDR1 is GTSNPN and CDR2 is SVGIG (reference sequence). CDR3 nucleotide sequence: TGTGCCTGGAGGCCCGCAGGCACAGATACGCAGTATTTT. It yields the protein CAWRPAGTDTQYF.

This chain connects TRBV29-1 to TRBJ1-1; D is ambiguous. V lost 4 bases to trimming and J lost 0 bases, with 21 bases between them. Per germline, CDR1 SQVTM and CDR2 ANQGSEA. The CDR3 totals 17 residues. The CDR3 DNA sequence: TGCAGCGTTGGTAAAAGTAGGCCGCCACTCATGAACACTGAAGCTTTCTTT. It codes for CSVGKSRPPLMNTEAFF. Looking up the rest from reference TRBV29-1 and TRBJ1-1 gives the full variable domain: SAVISQKPSRDICQRGTSLTIQCQVDSQVTMMFWYRQQPGQSLTLIATANQGSEATYESGFVIDKFPISRPNLTFSTLTVSNMSPEDSSIYLCSVGKSRPPLMNTEAFFGQGTRLTVV.

CDR3 in DNA: TGTGCCAGCAGCGTCACAGGGCTAGGGGAGCAGTACTTC. Its translation is CASSVTGLGEQYF. V usage is TRBV3-1 and J usage is TRBJ2-7, with D maybe TRBD1 (6 bases). In germline, CDR1 is LGHDT, CDR2 YNNKEL (reference sequence). This CDR3 region has 13 residues. Trimming shortened V by 5 bases and J by 7 bases, and 15 bases separated the two germline ends.

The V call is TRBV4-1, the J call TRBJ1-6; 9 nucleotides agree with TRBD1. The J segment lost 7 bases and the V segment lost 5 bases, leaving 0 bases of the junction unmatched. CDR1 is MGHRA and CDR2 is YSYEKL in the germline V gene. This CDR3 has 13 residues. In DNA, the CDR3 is TGCGCCAGCAGCGGACAGGGGAATTCACCCCTCCACTTT. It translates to CASSGQGNSPLHF.

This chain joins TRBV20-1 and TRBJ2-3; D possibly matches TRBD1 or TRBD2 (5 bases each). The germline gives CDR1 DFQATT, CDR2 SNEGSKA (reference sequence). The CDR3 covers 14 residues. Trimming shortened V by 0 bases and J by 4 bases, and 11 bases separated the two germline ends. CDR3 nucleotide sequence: TGCAGTGCTAGAGAGGGGCTAGCTTCAGATACGCAGTATTTT. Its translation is CSAREGLASDTQYF.

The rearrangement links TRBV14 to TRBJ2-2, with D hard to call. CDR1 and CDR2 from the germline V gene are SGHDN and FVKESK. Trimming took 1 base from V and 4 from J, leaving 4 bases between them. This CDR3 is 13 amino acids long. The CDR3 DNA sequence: TGTGCCAGCAGCCAAGTCCTCACCGGGGAGCTGTTTTTT. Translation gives CASSQVLTGELFF.

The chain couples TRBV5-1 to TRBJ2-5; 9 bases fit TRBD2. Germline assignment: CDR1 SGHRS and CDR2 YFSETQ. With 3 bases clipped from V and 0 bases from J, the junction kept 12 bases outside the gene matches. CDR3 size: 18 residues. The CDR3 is CASSSGTSRQKYQETQYF. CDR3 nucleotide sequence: TGCGCCAGCAGCTCTGGGACTAGCAGACAAAAGTACCAAGAGACCCAGTACTTC.

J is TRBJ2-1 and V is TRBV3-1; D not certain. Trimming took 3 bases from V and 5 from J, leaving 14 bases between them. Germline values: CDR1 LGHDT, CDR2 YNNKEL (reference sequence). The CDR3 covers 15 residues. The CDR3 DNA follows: TGTGCCAGCAGCCATGGCCGAGACAACAACAATGAGCAGTTCTTC. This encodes CASSHGRDNNNEQFF.

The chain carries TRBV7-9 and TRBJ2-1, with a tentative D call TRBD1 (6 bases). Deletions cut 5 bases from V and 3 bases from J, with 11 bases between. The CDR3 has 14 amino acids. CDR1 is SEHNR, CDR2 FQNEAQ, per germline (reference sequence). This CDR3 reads CASSPGQYYNEQFF. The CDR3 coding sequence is TGTGCCAGCAGCCCTGGACAGTACTACAATGAGCAGTTCTTC.

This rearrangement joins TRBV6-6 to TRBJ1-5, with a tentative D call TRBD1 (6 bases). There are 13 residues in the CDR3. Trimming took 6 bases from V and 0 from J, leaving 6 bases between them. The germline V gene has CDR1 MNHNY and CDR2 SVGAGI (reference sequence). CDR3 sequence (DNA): TGTGCCAGCAGCAGGGGTAGCAATCAGCCCCAGCATTTT. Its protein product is CASSRGSNQPQHF.

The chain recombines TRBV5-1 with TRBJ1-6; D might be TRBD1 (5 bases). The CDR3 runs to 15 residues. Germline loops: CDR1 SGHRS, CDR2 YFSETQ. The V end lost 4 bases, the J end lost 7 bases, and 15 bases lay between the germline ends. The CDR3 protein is CASSPDTGRNSPLHF. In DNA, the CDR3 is TGCGCCAGCAGCCCGGACACGGGAAGGAATTCACCCCTCCACTTT.

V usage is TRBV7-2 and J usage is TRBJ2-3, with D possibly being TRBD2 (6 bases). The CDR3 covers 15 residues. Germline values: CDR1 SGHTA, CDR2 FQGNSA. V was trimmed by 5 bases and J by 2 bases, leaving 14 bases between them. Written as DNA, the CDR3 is TGTGCCAGCAGCCCCACTGGCGGGGTCACAGATACGCAGTATTTT. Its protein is CASSPTGGVTDTQYF.

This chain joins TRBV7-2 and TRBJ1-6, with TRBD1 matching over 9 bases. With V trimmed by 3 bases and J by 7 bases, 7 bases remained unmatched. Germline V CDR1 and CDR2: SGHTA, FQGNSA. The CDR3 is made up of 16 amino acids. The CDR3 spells CASSFLNRGLNSPLHF. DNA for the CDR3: TGTGCCAGCAGCTTCCTAAACAGGGGGCTAAATTCACCCCTCCACTTT.

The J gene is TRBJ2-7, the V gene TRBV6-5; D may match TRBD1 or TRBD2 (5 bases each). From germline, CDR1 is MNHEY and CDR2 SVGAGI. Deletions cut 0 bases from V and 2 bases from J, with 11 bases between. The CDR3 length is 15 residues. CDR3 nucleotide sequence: TGTGCCAGCAGTTACTCCTGGGACGTAGCCTACGAGCAGTACTTC. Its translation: CASSYSWDVAYEQYF.

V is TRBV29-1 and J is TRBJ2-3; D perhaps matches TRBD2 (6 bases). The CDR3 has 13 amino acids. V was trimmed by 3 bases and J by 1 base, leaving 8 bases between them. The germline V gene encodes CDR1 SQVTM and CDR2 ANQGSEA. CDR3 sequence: CSVDGGGTDTQYF. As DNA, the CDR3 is TGCAGCGTTGATGGCGGGGGCACAGATACGCAGTATTTT.

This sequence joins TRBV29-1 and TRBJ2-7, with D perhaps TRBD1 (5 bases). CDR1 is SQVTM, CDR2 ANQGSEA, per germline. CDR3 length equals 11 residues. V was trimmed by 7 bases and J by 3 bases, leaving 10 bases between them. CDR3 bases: TGCAGCGCTGGACACATCTACGAGCAGTACTTC. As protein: CSAGHIYEQYF.

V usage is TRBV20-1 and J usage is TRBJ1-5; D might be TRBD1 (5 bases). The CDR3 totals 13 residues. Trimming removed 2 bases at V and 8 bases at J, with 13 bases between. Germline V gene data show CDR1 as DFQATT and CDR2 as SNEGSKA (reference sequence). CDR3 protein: CSARPGTAEPQHF. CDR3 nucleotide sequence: TGCAGTGCTAGACCAGGGACGGCGGAGCCCCAGCATTTT.

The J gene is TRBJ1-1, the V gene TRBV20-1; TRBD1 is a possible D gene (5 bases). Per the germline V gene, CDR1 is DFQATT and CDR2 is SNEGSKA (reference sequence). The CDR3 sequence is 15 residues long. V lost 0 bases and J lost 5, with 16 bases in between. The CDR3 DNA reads TGCAGTGCTAGAGATATCTTGGCAGGGAGAACTGAAGCTTTCTTT. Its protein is CSARDILAGRTEAFF.